This T cell receptor beta chain appears in the sequencing data of a study of shared clonotypes between healthy human individuals. Using immunoSEQ multiplex PCR, the repertoire was profiled, and TCRdb retains in-frame clones only, with some absent. There are some 2,500,000 clones in the sample; around 92% occur only once, and 0.37% lies in the top ten. The germline CDR1 and CDR2 sequences are MNHEY and SMNVEV (reference sequence). The CDR3 contains 16 residues. After removal of 8 bases from V and 6 bases from J, the junction contained 16 bases not matched to a gene. The chain joins TRBV27 to TRBJ2-4; 7 nucleotides match TRBD2. The sequence was obtained from a man between 18 and 29 years old in good health. Some clones in this sample may be carry-over from other donors' samples. The sequenced material came from naive CD4+ T cells from PBMCs. Subset described: CD45RA+ positively selected. CDR3 sequence reads: CASGEAGGSGGNIQYF. The CDR3 region has the DNA TGTGCCAGCGGGGAGGCGGGCGGGAGTGGGGGAAACATTCAGTACTTC.